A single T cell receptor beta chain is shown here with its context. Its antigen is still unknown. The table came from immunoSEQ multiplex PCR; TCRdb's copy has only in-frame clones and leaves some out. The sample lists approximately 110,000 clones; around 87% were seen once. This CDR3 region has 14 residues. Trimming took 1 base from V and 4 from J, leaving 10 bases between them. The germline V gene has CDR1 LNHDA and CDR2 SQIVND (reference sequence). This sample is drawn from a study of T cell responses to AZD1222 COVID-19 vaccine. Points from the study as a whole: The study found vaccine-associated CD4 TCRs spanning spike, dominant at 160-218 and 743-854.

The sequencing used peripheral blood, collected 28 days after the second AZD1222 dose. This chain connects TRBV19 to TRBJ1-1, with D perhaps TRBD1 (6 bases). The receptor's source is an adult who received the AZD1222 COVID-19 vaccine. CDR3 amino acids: CASSIGGPGTEAFF. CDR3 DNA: TGTGCCAGTAGTATAGGGGGGCCGGGCACTGAAGCTTTCTTT.